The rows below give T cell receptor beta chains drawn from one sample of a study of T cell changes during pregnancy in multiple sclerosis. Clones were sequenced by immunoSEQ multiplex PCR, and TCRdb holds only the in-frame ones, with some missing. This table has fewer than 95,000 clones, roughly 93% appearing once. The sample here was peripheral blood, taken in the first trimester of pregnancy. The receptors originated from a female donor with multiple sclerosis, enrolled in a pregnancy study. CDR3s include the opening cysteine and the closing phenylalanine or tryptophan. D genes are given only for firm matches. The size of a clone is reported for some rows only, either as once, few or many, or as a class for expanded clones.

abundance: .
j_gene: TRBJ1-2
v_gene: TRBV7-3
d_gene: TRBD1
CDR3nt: TGTGCCAATCCACCCGCCCGGGACAGGTTCTCCTATGGCTACACCTTC
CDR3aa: CANPPARDRFSYGYTF

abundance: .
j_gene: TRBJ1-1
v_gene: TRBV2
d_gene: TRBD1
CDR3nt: TGTGCCAGCAGGTTTACAGGGGGGCGAGATGAAGCTTTCTTT
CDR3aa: CASRFTGGRDEAFF

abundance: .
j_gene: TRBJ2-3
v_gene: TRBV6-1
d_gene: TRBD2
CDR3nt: TGTGCCAGCGGCCTGGCGGGGGGTACCACAGATACGCAGTATTTT
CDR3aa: CASGLAGGTTDTQYF

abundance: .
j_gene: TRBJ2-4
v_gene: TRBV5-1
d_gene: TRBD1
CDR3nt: TGCGCCAGCAGCTCGACAGGGGATTTGGACATTCAGTACTTC
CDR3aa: CASSSTGDLDIQYF

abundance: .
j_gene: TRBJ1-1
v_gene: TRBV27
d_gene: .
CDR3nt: TGTGCCAGCAGCTCCCACGTCGGCGGCACTGAAGCTTTCTTT
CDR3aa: CASSSHVGGTEAFF

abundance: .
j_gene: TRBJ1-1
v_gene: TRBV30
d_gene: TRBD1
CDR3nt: TGTGCCTGGAGTGACGGGACAGGGGGCTTCACTGAAGCTTTCTTT
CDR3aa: CAWSDGTGGFTEAFF

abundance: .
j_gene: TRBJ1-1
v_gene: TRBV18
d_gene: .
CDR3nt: TGTGCCAGCTCACCGAACGGGGACACTGAAGCTTTCTTT
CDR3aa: CASSPNGDTEAFF

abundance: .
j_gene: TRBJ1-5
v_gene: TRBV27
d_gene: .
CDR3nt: TGTGCCAGCAGTTTTCAGCAGGGCGTGCCCCAGCATTTT
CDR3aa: CASSFQQGVPQHF

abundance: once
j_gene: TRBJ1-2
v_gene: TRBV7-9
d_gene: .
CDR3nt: TGTGCCAGCAGCTTAGATGCGGGCCGCTATGGCTACACCTTC
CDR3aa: CASSLDAGRYGYTF

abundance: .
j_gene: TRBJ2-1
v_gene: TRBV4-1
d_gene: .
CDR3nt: TGCGCCAGCAGCAGCACGATCAATGAGCAGTTCTTC
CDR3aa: CASSSTINEQFF

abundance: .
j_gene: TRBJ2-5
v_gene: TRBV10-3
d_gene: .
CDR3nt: TGTGCCATCAGTGAGTCGATAATTTACGGAGAGACCCAGTACTTC
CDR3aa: CAISESIIYGETQYF

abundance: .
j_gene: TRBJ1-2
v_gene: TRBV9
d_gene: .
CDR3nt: TGTGCCAGCAGCGTAGGGACGGAGAGACAGGTTTCAGGAGGAGTACTATATGGCTACACCTTC
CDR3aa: CASSVGTERQVSGGVLYGYTF

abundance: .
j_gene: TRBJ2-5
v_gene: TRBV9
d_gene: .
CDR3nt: TGTGCCAGCAGCCCTCCGACAGGTTCCAAGACCCAGTACTTC
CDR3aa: CASSPPTGSKTQYF

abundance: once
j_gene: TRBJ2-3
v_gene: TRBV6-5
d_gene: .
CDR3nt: TGTGCCAGCAGTTACTCGATGGGGGGGGGCCGGGATACGCAGTATTTT
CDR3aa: CASSYSMGGGRDTQYF

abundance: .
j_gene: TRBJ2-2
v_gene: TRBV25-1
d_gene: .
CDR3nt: TGTGCCAGCAGTGCAGGCGACAGGAGCACCGGGGAGCTGTTTTTT
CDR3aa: CASSAGDRSTGELFF

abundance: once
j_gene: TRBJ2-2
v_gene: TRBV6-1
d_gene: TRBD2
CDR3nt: TGTGCCACCACCCTTAGCGGGGGGATGGGCGGGGAGCTGTTTTTT
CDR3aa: CATTLSGGMGGELFF

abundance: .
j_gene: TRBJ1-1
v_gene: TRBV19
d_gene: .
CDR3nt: TGTGCCAGTAGTATCCTTCAGGGAACTGACACTGAAGCTTTCTTT
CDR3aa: CASSILQGTDTEAFF

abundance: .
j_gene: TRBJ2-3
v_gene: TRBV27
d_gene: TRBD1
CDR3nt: TGTGCCAGCAGTTTTGGGTGGGGCAGGGGGCTAGATACGCAGTATTTT
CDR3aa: CASSFGWGRGLDTQYF

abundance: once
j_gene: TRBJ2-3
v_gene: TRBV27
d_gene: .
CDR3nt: TGTGCCAGCAGTTTTGGGGGGACTTTCACAGATACGCAGTATTTT
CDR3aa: CASSFGGTFTDTQYF

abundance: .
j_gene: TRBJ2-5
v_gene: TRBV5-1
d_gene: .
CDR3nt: TGCGCCAGCAGCCCGGGACATAAAATTGAGACCCAGTACTTC
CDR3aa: CASSPGHKIETQYF

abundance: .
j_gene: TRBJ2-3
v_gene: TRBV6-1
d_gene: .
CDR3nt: TGTGCCAGCAGTGAAAGCCCCGCCACAGATACGCAGTATTTT
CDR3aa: CASSESPATDTQYF

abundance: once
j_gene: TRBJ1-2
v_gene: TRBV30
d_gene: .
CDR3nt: TGTGCCTGGAGTGCGCCCCGGGCAGGGTGGTATGGCTATGGCTACACCTTC
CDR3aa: CAWSAPRAGWYGYGYTF

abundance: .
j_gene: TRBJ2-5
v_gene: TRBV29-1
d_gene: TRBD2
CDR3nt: TGCAGCGTACACACAGCGGGGGGGGTTGTGGAGACCCAGTACTTC
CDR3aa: CSVHTAGGVVETQYF

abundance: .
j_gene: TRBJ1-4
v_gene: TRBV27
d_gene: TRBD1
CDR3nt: TGTGCCAGCAGTCCACTGGGACAGGGGGGATCTAATGAAAAACTGTTTTTT
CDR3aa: CASSPLGQGGSNEKLFF

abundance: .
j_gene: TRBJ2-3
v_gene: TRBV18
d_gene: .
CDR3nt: TGTGCCAGCTCCTCCGCAGGAGATACGCAGTATTTT
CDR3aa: CASSSAGDTQYF

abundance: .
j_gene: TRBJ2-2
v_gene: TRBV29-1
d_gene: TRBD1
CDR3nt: TGCAGCGTGGCTGACAGGGTCCCCGGGGAGCTGTTTTTT
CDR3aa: CSVADRVPGELFF

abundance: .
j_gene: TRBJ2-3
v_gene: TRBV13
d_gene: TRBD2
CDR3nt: TGTGCCAGCAGCACAGGACTAGCGGGTGCTCCGGGGAGGACAGATACGCAGTATTTT
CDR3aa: CASSTGLAGAPGRTDTQYF

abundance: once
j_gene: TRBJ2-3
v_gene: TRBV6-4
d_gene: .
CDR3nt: TGTGCCAGCAGTGACCGACAGGGCACAGATACGCAGTATTTT
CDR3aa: CASSDRQGTDTQYF

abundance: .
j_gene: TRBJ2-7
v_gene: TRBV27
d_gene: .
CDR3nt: TGTGCCAGCAGTTCCTCGTTAGGGGTGTACGAGCAGTACTTC
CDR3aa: CASSSSLGVYEQYF

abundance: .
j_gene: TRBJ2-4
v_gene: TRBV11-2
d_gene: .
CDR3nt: TGTGCCAGCAGCCCCGGGGGAACTGAAAACATTCAGTACTTC
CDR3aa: CASSPGGTENIQYF

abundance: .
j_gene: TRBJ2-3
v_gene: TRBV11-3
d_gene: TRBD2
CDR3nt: TGTGCCAGCAGCCGAGGGGGGACTAGCGGTTATACGCAGTATTTT
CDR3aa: CASSRGGTSGYTQYF

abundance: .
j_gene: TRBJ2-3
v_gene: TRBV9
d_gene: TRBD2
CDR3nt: TGTGCCAGCAGCGTAGAAAGCGGGGATGCAGATACGCAGTATTTT
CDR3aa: CASSVESGDADTQYF

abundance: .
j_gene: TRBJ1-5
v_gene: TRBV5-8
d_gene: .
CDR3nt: TGTGCCAGCAGCTTCAGGGTGCCCTATAGCAATCAGCCCCAGCATTTT
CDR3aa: CASSFRVPYSNQPQHF

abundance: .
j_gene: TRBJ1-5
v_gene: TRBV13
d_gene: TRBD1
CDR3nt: TGTGCCAGCAGCTTAGGCCGAGGACAGGGAATTAGCAATCAGCCCCAGCATTTT
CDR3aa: CASSLGRGQGISNQPQHF

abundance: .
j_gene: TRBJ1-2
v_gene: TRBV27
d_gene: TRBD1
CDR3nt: TGTGCCAGCAGTCCCGGGACAGACTATGGCTACACCTTC
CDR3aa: CASSPGTDYGYTF

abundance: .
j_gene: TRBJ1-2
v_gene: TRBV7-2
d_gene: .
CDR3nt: TGTGCCAGCACCGGGGGGCTGGGCTACACCTTC
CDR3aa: CASTGGLGYTF

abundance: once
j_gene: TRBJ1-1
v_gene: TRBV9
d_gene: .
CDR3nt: TGTGCCAGCAGCGTGACAGGGAACACTGAAGCTTTCTTT
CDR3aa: CASSVTGNTEAFF

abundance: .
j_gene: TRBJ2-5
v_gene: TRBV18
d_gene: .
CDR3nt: TGTGCCAGCTCACTACACAGCCAAGAGACCCAGTACTTC
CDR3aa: CASSLHSQETQYF

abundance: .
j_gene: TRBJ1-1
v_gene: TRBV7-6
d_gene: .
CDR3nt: TGTGCCAGCAGCCGCCGAGCGAGACAGGACGACATGAACACTGAAGCTTTCTTT
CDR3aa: CASSRRARQDDMNTEAFF

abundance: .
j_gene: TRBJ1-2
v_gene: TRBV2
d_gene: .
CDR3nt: TGTGCCAGCAGTGAATTGGGGGAAGCGGGGTATGGCTACACCTTC
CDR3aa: CASSELGEAGYGYTF

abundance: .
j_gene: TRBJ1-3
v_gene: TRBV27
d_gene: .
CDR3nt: TGTGCCAGCGCGCGGGCGAGCTCTGGAAACACCATATATTTT
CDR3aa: CASARASSGNTIYF

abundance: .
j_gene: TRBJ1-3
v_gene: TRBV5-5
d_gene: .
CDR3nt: TGTGCCAGCGGACCCCTGGGAACAGGTTTCGGAAACACCATATATTTT
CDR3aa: CASGPLGTGFGNTIYF

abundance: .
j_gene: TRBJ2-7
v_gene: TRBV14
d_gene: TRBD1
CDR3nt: TGTGCCAGCAGCCAAGGGACAGGGGGCGTCTACGAGCAGTACTTC
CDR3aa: CASSQGTGGVYEQYF

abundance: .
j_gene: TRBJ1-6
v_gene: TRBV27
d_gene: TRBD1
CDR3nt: TGTGCCAGCAGTTTTGGGGACAGTAATTCACCCCTCCACTTT
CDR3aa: CASSFGDSNSPLHF

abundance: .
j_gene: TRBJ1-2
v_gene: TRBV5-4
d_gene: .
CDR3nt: TGTGCCAGCAGACCAAGGGGGGGCGTATATGGCTACACCTTC
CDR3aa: CASRPRGGVYGYTF

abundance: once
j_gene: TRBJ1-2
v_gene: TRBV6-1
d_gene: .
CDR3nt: TGTGCCAGCAGTGGGACAGTGTATGGCTACACCTTC
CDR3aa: CASSGTVYGYTF

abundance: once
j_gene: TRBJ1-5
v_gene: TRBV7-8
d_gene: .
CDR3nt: TGTGCCAGCAGCTTAGGTGTACAGGGTGATCAGCCCCAGCATTTT
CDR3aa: CASSLGVQGDQPQHF

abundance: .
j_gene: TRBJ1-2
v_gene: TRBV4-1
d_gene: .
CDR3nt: TGCGCCAGCAGCCGCGAAGACAGTTCCCTGGGATATGGCTACACCTTC
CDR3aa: CASSREDSSLGYGYTF

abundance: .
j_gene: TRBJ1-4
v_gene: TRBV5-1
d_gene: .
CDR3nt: TGCGCCAGCAGCTCGGGGACATTTATAGATGAAAAACTGTTTTTT
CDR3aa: CASSSGTFIDEKLFF